The 5 T cell receptor beta chains below were found in one sample sequenced in a study of T cell changes during pregnancy in multiple sclerosis. Sequenced by immunoSEQ multiplex PCR; TCRdb stores in-frame clones only, minus some. The sample consists of more than 35,000 clones, approximately 93% of them appearing once. The material sequenced was CD8+ T cells from peripheral blood mononuclear cells, taken in the third trimester of pregnancy. The receptor set was obtained from a female donor with multiple sclerosis, enrolled in a pregnancy study.

This chain links TRBV27 with TRBJ1-1, with D hard to call. Germline CDR1 and CDR2: MNHEY and SMNVEV (reference sequence). The length of the CDR3 is 12 residues. The V end lost 6 bases, the J end lost 2 bases, and 7 bases lay between the germline ends. CDR3 sequence reads: CASRSDNTEAFF. The DNA of the CDR3 is TGTGCCAGCAGGAGCGATAACACTGAAGCTTTCTTT.

CDR3 in amino acids: CASSELSTDNEQFF. The CDR3 region has the DNA TGTGCCAGCAGTGAGTTGTCTACGGACAATGAGCAGTTCTTC. The chain couples TRBV2 to TRBJ2-1; D is unresolved. Germline values: CDR1 SNHLY, CDR2 FYNNEI. The V end lost 3 bases, the J end lost 5 bases, and 11 bases lay between the germline ends. The CDR3 extends over 14 amino acids.

The chain uses TRBV4-1 and TRBJ1-2, with a weak D call TRBD1 (6 bases). CDR1 and CDR2 (germline): MGHRA, YSYEKL. With 1 base removed from V and 5 bases from J, the gap between germline ends came to 11 bases. The CDR3 covers 14 residues. The CDR3 sequence is CASSQVDRTYGYTF. The CDR3 region has the DNA TGCGCCAGCAGCCAAGTCGACAGGACTTATGGCTACACCTTC.

The V gene is TRBV7-9, the J gene TRBJ2-1; 10 bases line up with TRBD2. V shed 5 bases, J shed 5 bases, and the junction held 6 bases outside the gene matches. Looked up from germline, CDR1 is SEHNR and CDR2 is FQNEAQ (reference sequence). The CDR3 runs 15 residues. The CDR3 sequence: CASSPYTSGDNEQFF. The CDR3 DNA sequence: TGTGCCAGCAGCCCGTATACTAGCGGGGACAATGAGCAGTTCTTC.

Concerning this clone: At one boundary the junction diverges from the germline segment, which might be a read error. V usage is TRBV15 and J usage is TRBJ2-7; 11 bases match TRBD2. CDR1 and CDR2 (germline): LNHNV, YYDKDF (reference sequence). The CDR3 loop spans 16 amino acids. CDR3 protein: CATSRDRLAGGQNGAF. CDR3 DNA sequence: TGTGCCACCAGCAGAGATAGGCTAGCGGGGGGTCAAAACGGCGCCTTC.